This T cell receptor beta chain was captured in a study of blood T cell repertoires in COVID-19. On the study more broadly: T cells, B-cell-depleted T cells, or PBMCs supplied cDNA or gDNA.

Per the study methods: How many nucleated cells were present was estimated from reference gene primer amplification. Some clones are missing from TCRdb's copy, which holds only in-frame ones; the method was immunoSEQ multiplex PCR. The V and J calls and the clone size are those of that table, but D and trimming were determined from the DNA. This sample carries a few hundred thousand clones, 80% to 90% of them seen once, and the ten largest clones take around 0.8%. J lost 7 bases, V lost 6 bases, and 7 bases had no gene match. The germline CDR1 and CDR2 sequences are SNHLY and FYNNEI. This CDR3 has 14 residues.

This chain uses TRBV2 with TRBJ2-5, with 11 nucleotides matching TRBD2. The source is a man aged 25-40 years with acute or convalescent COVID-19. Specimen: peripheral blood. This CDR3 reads CASRTSGSYGTQYF. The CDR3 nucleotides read TGTGCCAGCAGAACTAGCGGGAGTTATGGGACCCAGTACTTC.